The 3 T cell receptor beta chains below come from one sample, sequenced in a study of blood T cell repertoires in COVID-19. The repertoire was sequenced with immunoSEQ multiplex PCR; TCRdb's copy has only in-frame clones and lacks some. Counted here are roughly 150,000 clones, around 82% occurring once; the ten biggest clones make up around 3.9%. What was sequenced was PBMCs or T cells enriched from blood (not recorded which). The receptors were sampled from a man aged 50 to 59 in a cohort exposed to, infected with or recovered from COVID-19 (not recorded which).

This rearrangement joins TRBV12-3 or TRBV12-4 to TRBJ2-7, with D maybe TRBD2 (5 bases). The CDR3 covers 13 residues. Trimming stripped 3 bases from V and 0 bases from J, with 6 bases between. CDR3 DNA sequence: TGTGCCAGCAGTTTGGGGAGCTCCTACGAGCAGTACTTC. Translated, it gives CASSLGSSYEQYF.

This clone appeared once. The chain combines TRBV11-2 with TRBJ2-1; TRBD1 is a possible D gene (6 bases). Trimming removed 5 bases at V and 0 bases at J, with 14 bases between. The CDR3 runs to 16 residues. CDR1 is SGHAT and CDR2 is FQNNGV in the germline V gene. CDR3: CASSPLQGLSYNEQFF. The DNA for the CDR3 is TGTGCCAGCAGCCCCCTACAGGGTCTCTCCTACAATGAGCAGTTCTTC.

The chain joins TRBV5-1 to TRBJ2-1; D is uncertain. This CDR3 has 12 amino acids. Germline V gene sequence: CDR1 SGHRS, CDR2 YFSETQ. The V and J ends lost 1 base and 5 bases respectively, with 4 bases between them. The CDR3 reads CASSLLDNEQFF. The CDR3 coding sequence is TGCGCCAGCAGCTTGCTAGACAATGAGCAGTTCTTC.